This TCR beta chain comes out of a study of shared clonotypes between healthy human individuals. Study summary: A donor's plate count was three for CD4 naive and three for CD4 memory; CD8 naive had two and CD8 memory one. The study's findings and limits: A reduction in generation probabilities was seen for non-shared clonotypes relative to those shared by all four donors.

The table came from immunoSEQ multiplex PCR; TCRdb's copy has only in-frame clones and leaves some out. The sample carries 2,500,000 or so clones, 85% to 95% recorded once. Concerning this clone: What it binds is unknown.

This CDR3 region has 14 residues. Per germline, CDR1 SGHNT and CDR2 YENEEA. The V gene lost 5 bases and the J gene lost 5 bases, with 13 bases spanning the gap. The chain employs TRBV11-3 and TRBJ2-1; the D is unclear. The receptor's source is a young man in good health. Some clones in this sample may be carry-over from other donors' samples. The source material was naive CD4+ T cells from PBMCs. Subset of the sample: CD45RA+ positively selected. CDR3 region: CASSPEPEDNEQFF. Written as DNA, the CDR3 is TGTGCCAGCAGCCCCGAGCCTGAGGACAATGAGCAGTTCTTC.